A single sample is the source of the 19 T cell receptor beta chains below, sequenced in a study of CD8 T cells in ankylosing spondylitis. TCRdb processed the 5' RACE reads anew with MiXCR; each CDR3 protein has one entry. The data contain about 270,000 distinct CDR3 sequences, more than 25% of them singletons. Material: blood, either unsorted or a sorted T cell fraction (not recorded which). These receptors were obtained from a male donor with ankylosing spondylitis or in good health (not recorded which).

The chain recombines TRBV6-1 with TRBJ2-1; D is uncertain. The germline V gene encodes CDR1 MNHNS and CDR2 SASEGT. This CDR3 is 15 amino acids long. The V and J ends lost 8 bases and 0 bases respectively, with 14 bases between them. This CDR3 reads CASHPEAFSYNEQFF. CDR3 coding DNA: TGTGCCAGCCATCCCGAGGCGTTCTCCTACAATGAGCAGTTCTTC.

This clonotype showed up just a few times. The chain couples TRBV12-3 or TRBV12-4 to TRBJ2-3; D is uncertain. This CDR3 comprises 14 residues. V was pared by 10 bases and J by 2 bases, with 16 bases between. In DNA form, the CDR3 reads TGTGCCACCCTAGGGTTGCCCTTCACAGATACGCAGTATTTT. Amino acid sequence: CATLGLPFTDTQYF.

This clonotype was counted only a few times. The chain uses TRBV5-6 and TRBJ1-5; D is undetermined. CDR1 is SGHDT, CDR2 YYEEEE, per germline. Trimming took off 4 bases at V and 5 bases at J, with 16 bases between the two ends. The CDR3 loop spans 15 amino acids. CDR3 loop: CASSLRGQVDQPQHF. The CDR3 DNA follows: TGTGCCAGCAGCCTACGGGGTCAGGTCGATCAGCCCCAGCATTTT.

The chain employs TRBV11-2 and TRBJ1-2; D gene unclear. With 3 bases removed from V and 4 bases from J, the gap between germline ends came to 12 bases. Germline assignment: CDR1 SGHAT and CDR2 FQNNGV. The CDR3 covers 14 residues. CDR3 loop: CASSFPGSSYGYTF. DNA for the CDR3: TGTGCCAGCAGCTTCCCGGGCAGCAGCTATGGCTACACCTTC.

The J gene is TRBJ2-7, the V gene TRBV6-5, with 8 bases identical to TRBD2. The CDR3 runs 15 residues. Trimming took 2 bases from V and 0 from J; bases not matched to a gene: 3. CDR1 and CDR2 from the germline V gene are MNHEY and SVGAGI. The CDR3 nucleotides read TGTGCCAGCAGTTACACTAGCGGTTCCTCCTACGAGCAGTACTTC. This codes for CASSYTSGSSYEQYF.

This chain uses TRBV20-1 with TRBJ1-2; D is uncertain. Deletions cut 0 bases from V and 9 bases from J, with 14 bases between. Germline V gives CDR1 DFQATT, CDR2 SNEGSKA (reference sequence). The length of the CDR3 is 13 residues. CDR3 residues: CSARDLGPGRYTF. As DNA, the CDR3 is TGCAGTGCTAGAGATCTCGGCCCCGGGCGCTACACCTTC.

This clonotype was recorded a few times. V and J are TRBV6-5 and TRBJ1-1; 7 bases are a match to TRBD1. This CDR3 spans 12 amino acids. V dropped 10 bases and J dropped 5; count of bases not matched to a gene: 7. The germline gives CDR1 MNHEY, CDR2 SVGAGI. Here the CDR3 reads CATRQGPTEAFF. CDR3 nucleotides: TGTGCCACCCGACAGGGACCAACTGAAGCTTTCTTT.

V gene TRBV6-1 combines with J gene TRBJ2-1; the D call may be TRBD1 or TRBD2 (5 bases each). The ends were cut back, 2 bases at V and 4 bases at J, with 12 bases in the middle. Germline V gene sequence: CDR1 MNHNS, CDR2 SASEGT. The CDR3 is 15 residues long. CDR3 residues: CASSEFGATYNEQFF. The CDR3, as DNA: TGTGCCAGCAGTGAATTCGGGGCAACATACAATGAGCAGTTCTTC.

This clonotype has just a few counts. V is TRBV10-3 and J is TRBJ2-7; unclear D gene. The germline gives CDR1 ENHRY, CDR2 SYGVKD. V was clipped by 0 bases and J by 3 bases, with 9 bases between them. The CDR3 sequence is 14 residues long. CDR3 residues: CAISESAVDYEQYF. As DNA, the CDR3 is TGTGCCATCAGTGAGTCGGCAGTGGACTACGAGCAGTACTTC.

This rearrangement joins TRBV20-1 to TRBJ1-6; tentative D call: TRBD1 (6 bases). This CDR3 has 17 amino acids. V shed 0 bases and J shed 0 bases, with 12 bases lying between them. Germline values: CDR1 DFQATT, CDR2 SNEGSKA (reference sequence). The CDR3 DNA sequence: TGCAGTGCTAGAGAAGGAGGGGGGGCCTCCTATAATTCACCCCTCCACTTT. Its translation is CSAREGGGASYNSPLHF.

This clonotype was detected only a few times. This rearrangement joins TRBV19 to TRBJ2-7, with TRBD1 identical over 8 bases. The CDR3 totals 16 residues. The germline gives CDR1 LNHDA, CDR2 SQIVND (reference sequence). The trim removed 7 bases at V and 2 bases at J, leaving 13 bases unmatched. As DNA, the CDR3 is TGTGCCAGTACTTACGCCGGACAGGGAGGAACCTACGAGCAGTACTTC. It encodes CASTYAGQGGTYEQYF.

This clonotype has a count of ten or more. The J gene is TRBJ1-6, the V gene TRBV6-1, with 7 bases lining up with TRBD1. The ends lost 6 bases at V and 7 bases at J; junction bases unmatched: 3. Looked up from germline, CDR1 is MNHNS and CDR2 is SASEGT. The CDR3 runs 13 residues. DNA of the CDR3: TGTGCCAGCAGAATGGACAGGAATTCACCCCTCCACTTT. Translating gives CASRMDRNSPLHF.

As to this clonotype: An end of the junction does not agree with germline; a read error may underlie this. The rearrangement joins TRBV20-1 to TRBJ2-5, with 10 bases aligning to TRBD2. Germline CDR1 and CDR2: DFQATT and SNEGSKA (reference sequence). The CDR3 contains 17 residues. CDR3 sequence reads: CCARDAWSGGDTETQYF. The DNA for the CDR3 is TGCTGTGCTAGAGACGCCTGGAGCGGGGGGGATACAGAGACCCAGTACTTC.

This clonotype was seen a single time. V is TRBV25-1 and J is TRBJ1-5; D is unresolved. CDR1 is MGHDK, CDR2 SYGVNS, per germline. CDR3 length: 14 residues. Trimming cost V 3 bases and J 4 bases, with 10 bases left between them. The CDR3 is CASSDQPGNQPQHF. In DNA form, the CDR3 reads TGTGCCAGCAGTGATCAACCGGGGAATCAGCCCCAGCATTTT. Full variable domain (missing parts from reference TRBV25-1 and TRBJ1-5): EADIYQTPRYLVIGTGKKITLECSQTMGHDKMYWYQQDPGMELHLIHYSYGVNSTEKGDLSSESTVSRIRTEHFPLTLESARPSHTSQYLCASSDQPGNQPQHFGDGTRLSIL.

This clonotype turned up a few times. The chain employs TRBV20-1 and TRBJ2-3; the match to TRBD2 covers 11 bases. The CDR3 has 14 residues. J gave up 5 bases and V 6 bases, and 7 bases lay outside the gene matches. Per germline, CDR1 DFQATT and CDR2 SNEGSKA (reference sequence). This CDR3 is CSALILAGGDTQYF. The CDR3 DNA is TGCAGTGCCCTCATCCTAGCGGGGGGAGATACGCAGTATTTT.

There are many counts of this clonotype. The rearrangement uses TRBV6-5 and TRBJ2-1, with TRBD2 as a possible D gene (5 bases). V lost 2 bases, J lost 0 bases, and 11 bases lay in between. The germline V gene has CDR1 MNHEY and CDR2 SVGAGI. The CDR3 sequence is 16 residues long. The CDR3 DNA follows: TGTGCCAGCAGTTACGAGGACTTTCTCTCCTACAATGAGCAGTTCTTC. This encodes CASSYEDFLSYNEQFF.

A note on this clonotype: A read error may produce the germline difference seen at one junction end. The V gene is TRBV7-7, the J gene TRBJ2-5; 12 positions agree with TRBD2. There are 15 residues in the CDR3. CDR1 SSHAT and CDR2 FNYEAQ come from the germline V gene (reference sequence). The CDR3 loop reads CASSPLTSGGETQYF. In nucleotides, the CDR3 is TGTGCTAGCAGCCCGTTGACTAGCGGGGGAGAGACCCAGTACTTC.

The rearrangement links TRBV20-1 to TRBJ2-3; 12 positions agree with TRBD1. The germline CDR1 and CDR2 sequences are DFQATT and SNEGSKA (reference sequence). The CDR3 covers 14 residues. Trimming at V came to 3 bases and at J to 4 bases, leaving 2 bases not matched to a gene. CDR3 bases: TGCAGTGCTAGTAGGGACAGGGGGCCAGATACGCAGTATTTT. Translated: CSASRDRGPDTQYF.

This clonotype was observed a handful of times. The chain uses TRBV6-5 and TRBJ2-1, with 10 bases aligning to TRBD2. Germline values: CDR1 MNHEY, CDR2 SVGAGI. The ends lost 2 bases at V and 4 bases at J; junction bases unmatched: 2. The CDR3 extends over 15 amino acids. CDR3 region: CASSYGLAAYNEQFF. The CDR3 DNA reads TGTGCCAGCAGTTACGGACTAGCGGCTTACAATGAGCAGTTCTTC.